One sample yielded the 11 T cell receptor beta chains listed below, sequenced in a study of T cell changes during pregnancy in multiple sclerosis. Libraries were prepared by immunoSEQ multiplex PCR; TCRdb keeps only in-frame clonotypes and omits some of them. Of about 55,000 clones in the sample, over 80% were seen once. Sequencing was performed on CD4+ T cells from peripheral blood mononuclear cells, taken in the first trimester of pregnancy. The origin of the receptors is a female donor with multiple sclerosis, enrolled in a pregnancy study.

On this clone: Other nucleotide sequences from this sample produce the same CDR3. The V gene is TRBV27, the J gene TRBJ2-3; 8 bases agree with TRBD2. After removal of 2 bases from V and 0 bases from J, the junction contained 1 base not matched to a gene. In germline, CDR1 is MNHEY, CDR2 SMNVEV (reference sequence). The CDR3 is 15 amino acids. CDR3 loop: CASSLTSGSTDTQYF. The CDR3 nucleotides are TGTGCCAGCAGTTTAACTAGCGGAAGCACAGATACGCAGTATTTT.

The V call is TRBV12-5, the J call TRBJ2-3, with D tentatively TRBD2 (6 bases). Germline V lookup: CDR1 LGHNT, CDR2 FRNRAP. CDR3 length: 16 amino acids. Trimming pared 6 bases from V and 0 bases from J, leaving 16 bases between. For the CDR3, the DNA is TGTGCTAGTGGGGCCGGGAGACATTCTAGCACAGATACGCAGTATTTT. Its translation: CASGAGRHSSTDTQYF.

V and J are TRBV18 and TRBJ1-5; tentative D call: TRBD1 (5 bases). The V gene lost 0 bases and the J gene lost 4 bases, with 13 bases spanning the gap. Germline CDR1 reads KGHSH; CDR2 reads LQKENI. The CDR3 runs to 16 residues. The CDR3 coding sequence is TGTGCCAGCTCACCACCTTCACAGAAGGGGAATCAGCCCCAGCATTTT. Residues: CASSPPSQKGNQPQHF.

The chain carries TRBV6-1 and TRBJ1-2; possibly TRBD1 for D (5 bases). CDR1 MNHNS and CDR2 SASEGT come from the germline V gene. There are 12 residues in the CDR3. The ends were cut back, 7 bases at V and 4 bases at J, with 10 bases in the middle. CDR3 sequence reads: CASTRGGYGYTF. Written as DNA, the CDR3 is TGTGCCAGCACGAGGGGAGGCTATGGCTACACCTTC.

J is TRBJ2-3 and V is TRBV6-5; 9 bases agree with TRBD1. Germline V gene sequence: CDR1 MNHEY, CDR2 SVGAGI. This CDR3 comprises 15 residues. Unmatched junction bases numbered 11, after V lost 6 bases and J lost 7 bases. The CDR3 DNA reads as TGTGCCAGCAGGGACCCGGGACAGGGAGGGAATACGCAGTATTTT. Translation gives CASRDPGQGGNTQYF.

The chain links TRBV4-2 to TRBJ2-7, with 8 bases aligning to TRBD2. The J segment lost 0 bases and the V segment lost 4 bases, leaving 2 bases of the junction unmatched. CDR1 is LGHNA, CDR2 YNFKEQ, per germline. The CDR3 is 14 residues long. CDR3 amino acids: CASSPGGSSYEQYF. DNA for the CDR3: TGTGCCAGCAGCCCGGGGGGGAGCTCCTACGAGCAGTACTTC.

The chain recombines TRBV5-4 with TRBJ2-3; TRBD2 aligns across 10 bases. Trimming removed 4 bases from V and 5 bases from J; junction bases left unmatched: 4. This CDR3 is 14 amino acids long. Germline V gives CDR1 SGHNT, CDR2 YYREEE (reference sequence). CDR3 region: CASSDASGGDTQYF. CDR3 in DNA: TGTGCCAGCAGCGATGCTAGCGGGGGAGATACGCAGTATTTT. The full variable domain, its missing parts supplied by reference TRBV5-4 and TRBJ2-3, is ETGVTQSPTHLIKTRGQQVTLRCSSQSGHNTVSWYQQALGQGPQFIFQYYREEENGRGNFPPRFSGLQFPNYSSELNVNALELDDSALYLCASSDASGGDTQYFGPGTRLTVL.

V is TRBV6-6 and J is TRBJ2-2; D might be TRBD1 (5 bases). The V end lost 2 bases, the J end lost 5 bases, and 6 bases lay between the germline ends. This CDR3 contains 13 residues. Germline assignment: CDR1 MNHNY and CDR2 SVGAGI (reference sequence). The CDR3 nucleotides read TGTGCCAGCAGTTACGACAGAACCGGGGAGCTGTTTTTT. The encoded protein is CASSYDRTGELFF.

V is TRBV15 and J is TRBJ2-7, with TRBD2 identical over 10 bases. The CDR3 spans 15 residues. CDR1 LNHNV and CDR2 YYDKDF come from the germline V gene (reference sequence). V shed 0 bases, J shed 7 bases, and the junction held 6 bases outside the gene matches. CDR3 DNA sequence: TGTGCCACCAGCAGAGACTTACTAGCGGGGAATGAGCAGTACTTC. Protein sequence: CATSRDLLAGNEQYF.

V gene TRBV16 combines with J gene TRBJ1-5; a possible D gene is TRBD1 (6 bases). The CDR3 runs 15 residues. V was cut by 4 bases and J by 5 bases, with 15 bases left in between. The germline V gene has CDR1 KGHSY and CDR2 FQNENV. The CDR3 sequence is CASSRGTGRDQPQHF. The CDR3 region has the DNA TGTGCCAGCAGCCGGGGAACAGGGAGGGATCAGCCCCAGCATTTT.

The CDR3 is CASSLGTGPNEKLFF. In DNA form, the CDR3 reads TGTGCCAGCAGTTTAGGGACAGGGCCTAATGAAAAACTGTTTTTT. The chain uses TRBV28 and TRBJ1-4; TRBD1 aligns across 9 bases. This CDR3 is built from 15 residues. Germline V gene data show CDR1 as MDHEN and CDR2 as SYDVKM. The junction had 1 base not matched to a gene; V was cut back by 2 bases and J by 3 bases.